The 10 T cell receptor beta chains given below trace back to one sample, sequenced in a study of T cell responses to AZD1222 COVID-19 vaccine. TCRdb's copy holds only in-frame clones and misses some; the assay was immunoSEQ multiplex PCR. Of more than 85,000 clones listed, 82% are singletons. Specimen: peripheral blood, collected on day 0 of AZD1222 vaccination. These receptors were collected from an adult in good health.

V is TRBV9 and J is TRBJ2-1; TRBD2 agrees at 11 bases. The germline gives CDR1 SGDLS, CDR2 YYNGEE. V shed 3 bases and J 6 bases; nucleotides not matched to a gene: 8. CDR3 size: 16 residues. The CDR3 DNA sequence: TGTGCCAGCAGCGCACTAGCGGGGGCCTGGGGCAATGAGCAGTTCTTC. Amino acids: CASSALAGAWGNEQFF.

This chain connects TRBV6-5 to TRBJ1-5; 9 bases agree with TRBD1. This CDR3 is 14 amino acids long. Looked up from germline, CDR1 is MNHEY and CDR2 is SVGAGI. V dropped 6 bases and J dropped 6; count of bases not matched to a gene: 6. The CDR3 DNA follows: TGTGCCAGCAGAGGGACAGGGAGTGCTCAGCCCCAGCATTTT. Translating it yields CASRGTGSAQPQHF.

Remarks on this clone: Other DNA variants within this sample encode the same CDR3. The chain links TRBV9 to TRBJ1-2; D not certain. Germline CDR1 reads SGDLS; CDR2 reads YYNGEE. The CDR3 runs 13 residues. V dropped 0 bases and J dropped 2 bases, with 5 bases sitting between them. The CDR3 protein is CASSVDSNYGYTF. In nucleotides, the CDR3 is TGTGCCAGCAGCGTAGACAGCAACTATGGCTACACCTTC.

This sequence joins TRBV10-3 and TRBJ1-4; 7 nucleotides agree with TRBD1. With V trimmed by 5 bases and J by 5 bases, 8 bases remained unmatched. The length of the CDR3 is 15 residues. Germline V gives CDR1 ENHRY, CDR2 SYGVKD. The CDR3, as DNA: TGTGCCATCAGTCCAAAAAACAGGGGAAATGAAAAACTGTTTTTT. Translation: CAISPKNRGNEKLFF.

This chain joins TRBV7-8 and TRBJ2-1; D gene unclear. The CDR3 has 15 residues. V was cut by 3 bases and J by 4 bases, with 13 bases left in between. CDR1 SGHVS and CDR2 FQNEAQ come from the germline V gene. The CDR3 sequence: CASSFILGTYNEQFF. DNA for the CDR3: TGTGCCAGCAGCTTTATTTTGGGCACTTACAATGAGCAGTTCTTC.

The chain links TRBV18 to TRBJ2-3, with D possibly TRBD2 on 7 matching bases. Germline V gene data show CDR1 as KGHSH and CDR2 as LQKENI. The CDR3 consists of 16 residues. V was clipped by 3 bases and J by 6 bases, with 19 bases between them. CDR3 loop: CASSPSLSGTSDTQYF. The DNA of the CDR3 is TGTGCCAGCTCACCGTCACTGAGCGGGACATCGGATACGCAGTATTTT. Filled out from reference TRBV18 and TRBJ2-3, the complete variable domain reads NAGVMQNPRHLVRRRGQEARLRCSPMKGHSHVYWYRQLPEEGLKFMVYLQKENIIDESGMPKERFSAEFPKEGPSILRIQQVVRGDSAAYFCASSPSLSGTSDTQYFGPGTRLTVL.

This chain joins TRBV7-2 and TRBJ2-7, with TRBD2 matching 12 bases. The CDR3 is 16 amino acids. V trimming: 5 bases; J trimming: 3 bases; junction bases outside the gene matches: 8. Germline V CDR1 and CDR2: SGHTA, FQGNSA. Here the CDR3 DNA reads TGTGCCAGCAGCCCCGGGACTAGCGGGTTTCTCTACGAGCAGTACTTC. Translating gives CASSPGTSGFLYEQYF.

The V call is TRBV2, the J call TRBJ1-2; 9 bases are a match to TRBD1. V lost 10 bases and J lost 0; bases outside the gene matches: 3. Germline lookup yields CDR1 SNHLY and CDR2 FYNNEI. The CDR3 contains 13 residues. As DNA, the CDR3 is TGTGCCACGGGACAGGGAGCTAACTATGGCTACACCTTC. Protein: CATGQGANYGYTF. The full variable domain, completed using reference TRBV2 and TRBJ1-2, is EPEVTQTPSHQVTQMGQEVILRCVPISNHLYFYWYRQILGQKVEFLVSFYNNEISEKSEIFDDQFSVERPDGSNFTLKIRSTKLEDSAMYFCATGQGANYGYTFGSGTRLTVV.

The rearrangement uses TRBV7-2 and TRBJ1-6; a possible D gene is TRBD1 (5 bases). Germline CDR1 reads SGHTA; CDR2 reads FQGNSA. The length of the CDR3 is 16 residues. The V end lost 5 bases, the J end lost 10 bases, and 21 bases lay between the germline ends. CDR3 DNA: TGTGCCAGCAGCCCGAGAGGGGTGAGCCCTAGGTCACCCCTCCACTTT. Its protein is CASSPRGVSPRSPLHF.

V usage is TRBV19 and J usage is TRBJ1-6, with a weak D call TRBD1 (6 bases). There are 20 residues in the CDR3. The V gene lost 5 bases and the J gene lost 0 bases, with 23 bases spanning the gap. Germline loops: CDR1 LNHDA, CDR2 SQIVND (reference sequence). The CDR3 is CASSVDSGVLLSSYNSPLHF. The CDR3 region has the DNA TGTGCCAGTAGTGTGGATTCAGGGGTTCTTTTGAGCTCCTATAATTCACCCCTCCACTTT.